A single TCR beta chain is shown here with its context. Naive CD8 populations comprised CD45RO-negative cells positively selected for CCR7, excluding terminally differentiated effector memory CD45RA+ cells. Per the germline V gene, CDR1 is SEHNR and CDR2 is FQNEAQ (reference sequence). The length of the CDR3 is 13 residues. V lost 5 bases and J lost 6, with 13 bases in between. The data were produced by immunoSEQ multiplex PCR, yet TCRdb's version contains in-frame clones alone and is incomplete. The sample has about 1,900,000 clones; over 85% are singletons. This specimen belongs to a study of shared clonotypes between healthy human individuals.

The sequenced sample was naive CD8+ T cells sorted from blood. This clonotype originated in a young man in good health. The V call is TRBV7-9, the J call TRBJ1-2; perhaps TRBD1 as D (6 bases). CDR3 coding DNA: TGTGCCAGCAGCGCCACGACAGGTGATGGCTACACCTTC. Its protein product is CASSATTGDGYTF.